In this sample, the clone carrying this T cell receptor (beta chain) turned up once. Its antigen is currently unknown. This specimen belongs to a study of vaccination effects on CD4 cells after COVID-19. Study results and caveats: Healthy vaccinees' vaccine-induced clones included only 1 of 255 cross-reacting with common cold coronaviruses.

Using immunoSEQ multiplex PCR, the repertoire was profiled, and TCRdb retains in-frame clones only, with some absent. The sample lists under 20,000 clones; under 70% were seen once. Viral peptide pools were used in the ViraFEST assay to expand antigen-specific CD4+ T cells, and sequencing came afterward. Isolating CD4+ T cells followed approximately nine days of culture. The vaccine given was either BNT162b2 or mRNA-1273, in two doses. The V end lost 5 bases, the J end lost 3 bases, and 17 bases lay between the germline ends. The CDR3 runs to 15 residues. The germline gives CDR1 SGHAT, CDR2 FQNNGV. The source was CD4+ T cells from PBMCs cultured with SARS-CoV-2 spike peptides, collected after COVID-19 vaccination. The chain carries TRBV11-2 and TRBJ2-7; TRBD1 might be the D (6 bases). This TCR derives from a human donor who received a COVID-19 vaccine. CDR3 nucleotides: TGTGCCAGCAGCCCCGGGACAAATCCAGGCTACGAGCAGTACTTC. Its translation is CASSPGTNPGYEQYF.